This T cell receptor (beta chain) was observed in a study of blood T cells in healthy people across ages. Then a second PCR, running roughly 7 to 11 cycles, was carried out with a sample-barcoded 5' primer and a J-beta primer mix. MiXCR was run by TCRdb on the 5' RACE reads, yielding one entry per CDR3 protein. In the table there are 600,000 to 850,000 distinct CDR3 sequences, roughly 47% of which are singletons. This clonotype occurred a few times. Its matching antigen is unknown. With 6 bases clipped from V and 5 bases from J, the junction kept 6 bases outside the gene matches. The CDR3 contains 14 residues. The V gene's germline CDR1 is MNHEY and CDR2 SVGEGT. Study-wide findings and caveats: Getting older went along with TCR beta diversity per million T cells dropping roughly linearly.

V and J are TRBV6-2 or TRBV6-3 and TRBJ1-4; 7 bases map to TRBD1. Sequenced input: blood. The clonotype was recovered from a woman between 55 and 75 years old in good health. The CDR3 loop is CASRTTGRNEKLFF. CDR3 sequence (DNA): TGTGCCAGCAGAACGACAGGGCGGAATGAAAAACTGTTTTTT.